These 8 T cell receptor beta chains originate from one sample sequenced in a study of blood T cell repertoires in COVID-19. TCRdb's copy holds only in-frame clones and misses some; the assay was immunoSEQ multiplex PCR. The table records about 110,000 clones, 65% to 90% of them present only once. The sample was peripheral blood. Receptors were obtained from a woman aged 55-70 years with acute or convalescent COVID-19.

This clone was detected only a few times. The gene calls are TRBV19 and TRBJ1-1, with D perhaps TRBD1 (6 bases). The CDR3 length is 13 residues. V gave up 4 bases and J gave up 1 base, with 7 bases separating them. Germline V gene sequence: CDR1 LNHDA, CDR2 SQIVND (reference sequence). The DNA for the CDR3 is TGTGCCAGTAGTACCAGGGGGAACACTGAAGCTTTCTTT. Residues: CASSTRGNTEAFF.

This clone was detected once. This chain links TRBV9 with TRBJ2-6; maybe TRBD1 (5 bases). The CDR3 length is 15 residues. V was pared by 4 bases and J by 0 bases, with 8 bases between. Germline V CDR1 and CDR2: SGDLS, YYNGEE. This CDR3 is CASSPGHSGANVLTF. The CDR3 bases are TGTGCCAGCAGCCCAGGACACTCTGGGGCCAACGTCCTGACTTTC.

CDR3 in amino acids: CASSFSSGANVLTF. CDR3 in DNA: TGTGCCAGCAGCTTTAGCTCTGGGGCCAACGTCCTGACTTTC. The rearrangement links TRBV11-3 to TRBJ2-6; D gene unclear. V lost 3 bases, J lost 0 bases, and 3 bases lay in between. The CDR3 is 14 amino acids. CDR1 and CDR2 from the germline V gene are SGHNT and YENEEA.

Note on this clone: In the same sample, other DNA sequences code for this CDR3. The rearrangement joins TRBV6-2 or TRBV6-3 to TRBJ2-3, with 11 bases that match TRBD2. Germline lookup yields CDR1 MNHEY and CDR2 SVGEGT. The CDR3 consists of 15 residues. V gave up 3 bases and J gave up 2 bases; unmatched junction bases: 1. In DNA form, the CDR3 reads TGTGCCAGCAGTTATAGCGGGGGGGCCACAGATACGCAGTATTTT. This translates into CASSYSGGATDTQYF.

This clone has only a few counts. The CDR3 bases are TGTGCCAGCAGTTCATACAGGACAGGCTCAAATTCACCCCTCCACTTT. As protein: CASSSYRTGSNSPLHF. The chain couples TRBV6-5 to TRBJ1-6, with 7 bases matching TRBD1. V trimming: 4 bases; J trimming: 7 bases; junction bases outside the gene matches: 10. The length of the CDR3 is 16 residues. Germline-derived CDR1 and CDR2 are MNHEY and SVGAGI.

The chain combines TRBV27 with TRBJ1-2, with 8 bases lining up with TRBD1. CDR1 is MNHEY, CDR2 SMNVEV, per germline (reference sequence). CDR3 length: 14 residues. After removal of 5 bases from V and 7 bases from J, the junction contained 9 bases not matched to a gene. The CDR3 bases are TGTGCCAGCAGTCCGGGACAGGAACGAAGTGGCTACACCTTC. This sequence encodes CASSPGQERSGYTF.

Note on this clone: Other DNA sequences in this specimen translate into the identical CDR3. The rearrangement uses TRBV5-1 and TRBJ2-7; D not certain. Per the germline V gene, CDR1 is SGHRS and CDR2 is YFSETQ. Deletions cut 0 bases from V and 3 bases from J, with 10 bases between. This CDR3 is built from 14 residues. The CDR3 spells CASSLAGGYYEQYF. The CDR3 region has the DNA TGCGCCAGCAGCTTGGCCGGCGGATACTACGAGCAGTACTTC. Using reference TRBV5-1 and TRBJ2-7 for the parts outside the CDR3, the full variable domain is KAGVTQTPRYLIKTRGQQVTLSCSPISGHRSVSWYQQTPGQGLQFLFEYFSETQRNKGNFPGRFSGRQFSNSRSEMNVSTLELGDSALYLCASSLAGGYYEQYFGPGTRLTVT.

This chain joins TRBV6-5 and TRBJ1-4; maybe TRBD1 (6 bases). The CDR3 runs to 15 residues. The germline CDR1 and CDR2 sequences are MNHEY and SVGAGI. V lost 9 bases and J lost 3, with 17 bases in between. The CDR3: CASRPVGASNEKLFF. The CDR3 DNA is TGTGCCAGTCGCCCGGTGGGGGCCTCTAATGAAAAACTGTTTTTT.